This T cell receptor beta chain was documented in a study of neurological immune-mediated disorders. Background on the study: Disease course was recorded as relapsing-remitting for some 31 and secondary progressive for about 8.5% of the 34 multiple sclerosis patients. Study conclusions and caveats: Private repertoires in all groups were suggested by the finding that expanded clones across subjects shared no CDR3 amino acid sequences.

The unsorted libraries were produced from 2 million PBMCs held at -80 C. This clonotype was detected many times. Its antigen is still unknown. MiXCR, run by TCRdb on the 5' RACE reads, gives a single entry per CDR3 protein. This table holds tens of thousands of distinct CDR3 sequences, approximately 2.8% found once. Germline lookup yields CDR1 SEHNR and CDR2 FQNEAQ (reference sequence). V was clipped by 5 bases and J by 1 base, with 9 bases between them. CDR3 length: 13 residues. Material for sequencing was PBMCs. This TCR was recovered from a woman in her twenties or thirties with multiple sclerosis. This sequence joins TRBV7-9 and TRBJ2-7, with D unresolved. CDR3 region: CASSPAASYEQYF. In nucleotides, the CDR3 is TGTGCCAGCAGCCCGGCAGCTTCCTACGAGCAGTACTTC.